Shown below are 21 T cell receptor beta chains from a single sample sequenced in a study of T cell responses to AZD1222 COVID-19 vaccine. Repertoires were generated with immunoSEQ multiplex PCR, while TCRdb's copy carries only in-frame clones and drops some. The data hold under 200,000 clones, with about 90% observed a single time. Sample: peripheral blood, taken 28 days after the second AZD1222 dose. The receptors were gathered from an adult who received the AZD1222 COVID-19 vaccine.

The rearrangement links TRBV7-9 to TRBJ2-2; weak D call: TRBD2 (5 bases). V was trimmed by 3 bases and J by 7 bases, leaving 9 bases between them. Germline CDR1 is SEHNR and CDR2 is FQNEAQ (reference sequence). The length of the CDR3 is 13 residues. CDR3 DNA: TGTGCCAGCAGCTTCCTAGCTGGCGGGGAGCTGTTTTTT. Translated, it gives CASSFLAGGELFF.

The V and J genes are TRBV6-2 or TRBV6-3 and TRBJ2-7, with 7 positions matching TRBD2. From germline, CDR1 is MNHEY and CDR2 SVGEGT. CDR3 length: 15 residues. V was pared by 4 bases and J by 3 bases, with 9 bases of the junction left unmatched. For the CDR3, the DNA is TGTGCCAGCAGTTCACGAGGACTAGGAAACTACGAGCAGTACTTC. Its protein product is CASSSRGLGNYEQYF.

The gene calls are TRBV13 and TRBJ2-7; TRBD2 aligns across 7 bases. The germline CDR1 and CDR2 sequences are PRHDT and FYEKMQ (reference sequence). The V segment lost 3 bases and the J segment 0 bases; nucleotides outside the gene matches: 2. CDR3 length: 14 amino acids. The CDR3 coding sequence is TGTGCCAGCAGCTTGGGGACTACCTCCTACGAGCAGTACTTC. Translating gives CASSLGTTSYEQYF.

This chain uses TRBV28 with TRBJ1-5, with D perhaps matching TRBD1 (6 bases). The germline V gene has CDR1 MDHEN and CDR2 SYDVKM. The CDR3 has 17 residues. V was clipped by 5 bases and J by 0 bases, with 17 bases between them. Here the CDR3 DNA reads TGTGCCAGCAGTCCCTTGGGACAAGGGATTAGCAATCAGCCCCAGCATTTT. The encoded protein is CASSPLGQGISNQPQHF.

The chain recombines TRBV5-8 with TRBJ1-5; D possibly corresponds to TRBD1 (6 bases). Germline lookup yields CDR1 SGHTS and CDR2 YDEGEE. This CDR3 is 15 amino acids long. V was clipped by 2 bases and J by 1 base, with 10 bases between them. CDR3 in amino acids: CASSLQGGSNQPQHF. The CDR3 DNA follows: TGTGCCAGCAGCTTACAGGGTGGGAGCAATCAGCCCCAGCATTTT. Full variable domain (missing parts from reference TRBV5-8 and TRBJ1-5): EAGVTQSPTHLIKTRGQQATLRCSPISGHTSVYWYQQALGLGLQFLLWYDEGEERNRGNFPPRFSGRQFPNYSSELNVNALELEDSALYLCASSLQGGSNQPQHFGDGTRLSIL.

This clone has a single count. The CDR3 reads CATRIGTDYGYTF. CDR3 in DNA: TGTGCCACCCGTATTGGGACAGATTATGGCTACACCTTC. The rearrangement joins TRBV6-5 to TRBJ1-2; 7 bases fit TRBD1. With V trimmed by 10 bases and J by 5 bases, 10 bases remained unmatched. The V gene's germline CDR1 is MNHEY and CDR2 SVGAGI. There are 13 residues in the CDR3.

The rearrangement uses TRBV28 and TRBJ1-5, with D maybe TRBD1 (6 bases). Trimming removed 2 bases at V and 7 bases at J, with 27 bases between. The CDR3 is made up of 19 amino acids. Germline lookup yields CDR1 MDHEN and CDR2 SYDVKM. The CDR3 here is CASSLQGWISRIPSQPQHF. The CDR3 DNA is TGTGCCAGCAGTTTACAGGGGTGGATTTCACGGATCCCATCGCAGCCCCAGCATTTT. The full variable domain, with the rest looked up from reference TRBV28 and TRBJ1-5, is DVKVTQSSRYLVKRTGEKVFLECVQDMDHENMFWYRQDPGLGLRLIYFSYDVKMKEKGDIPEGYSVSREKKERFSLILESASTNQTSMYLCASSLQGWISRIPSQPQHFGDGTRLSIL.

V and J are TRBV18 and TRBJ1-1, with a tentative D call TRBD1 (5 bases). The CDR3 spans 12 residues. Trimming cost V 4 bases and J 3 bases, with 6 bases left between them. Germline CDR1 and CDR2: KGHSH and LQKENI. The CDR3, as DNA: TGTGCCAGCTCACGGGGGTACACTGAAGCTTTCTTT. Translation gives CASSRGYTEAFF.

This clone showed up just once. The gene calls are TRBV5-1 and TRBJ2-1; 7 bases are shared with TRBD1. Unmatched junction bases numbered 2, after V lost 0 bases and J lost 5 bases. This CDR3 has 14 residues. From germline, CDR1 is SGHRS and CDR2 YFSETQ. The CDR3 nucleotides read TGCGCCAGCAGCTTGGGGGACAGAAACAATGAGCAGTTCTTC. Translated, it gives CASSLGDRNNEQFF.

This chain connects TRBV11-2 to TRBJ1-1, with D possibly TRBD1 on 5 matching bases. The V gene's germline CDR1 is SGHAT and CDR2 FQNNGV. The CDR3 consists of 15 residues. The germline V and J ends were trimmed by 6 bases and 1 base, with 15 bases remaining between them. The CDR3 DNA reads as TGTGCCAGCAGTTCGGCAGGGCCGAGGAACACTGAAGCTTTCTTT. Translated: CASSSAGPRNTEAFF.

As concerns this clone: Other nucleotide sequences in the sample specify the same CDR3. This chain connects TRBV12-3 or TRBV12-4 to TRBJ1-1; D is possibly TRBD1 (6 bases). This CDR3 contains 13 residues. V lost 1 base to trimming and J lost 5 bases, with 8 bases between them. The CDR3 DNA reads TGTGCCAGCAGTTTAGGCAGGGGAACTGAAGCTTTCTTT. This gives the protein CASSLGRGTEAFF.

This sequence joins TRBV9 and TRBJ1-1, with D uncertain. Trimming removed 1 base at V and 2 bases at J, with 6 bases between. The germline V gene has CDR1 SGDLS and CDR2 YYNGEE. The CDR3 is 13 amino acids. The CDR3, as DNA: TGTGCCAGCAGCGTAACCATTAACACTGAAGCTTTCTTT. Amino acid sequence: CASSVTINTEAFF. The variable domain in full, completed from reference TRBV9 and TRBJ1-1, reads DSGVTQTPKHLITATGQRVTLRCSPRSGDLSVYWYQQSLDQGLQFLIQYYNGEERAKGNILERFSAQQFPDLHSELNLSSLELGDSALYFCASSVTINTEAFFGQGTRLTVV.

V gene TRBV11-2 combines with J gene TRBJ1-1; D gene uncertain. Germline V CDR1 and CDR2: SGHAT, FQNNGV. V lost 3 bases, J lost 1 base, and 15 bases lay in between. CDR3 length: 16 amino acids. The CDR3: CASSFRAAPQNTEAFF. The CDR3 region has the DNA TGTGCCAGCAGCTTTAGGGCCGCCCCCCAGAACACTGAAGCTTTCTTT.

The CDR3 nucleotides read TGTGCCAGCAGCATAGGGTTCTGGGGCACAGATACGCAGTATTTT. Amino acids: CASSIGFWGTDTQYF. The J gene is TRBJ2-3, the V gene TRBV7-3; no clear D gene. The V and J ends lost 5 bases and 1 base respectively, with 13 bases between them. The CDR3 has 15 residues. Germline V gene data show CDR1 as SGHTA and CDR2 as FQGTGA.

The V and J genes are TRBV9 and TRBJ2-7; a possible D gene is TRBD1 (5 bases). The CDR3 runs to 13 residues. The V end was cut by 1 base, the J end by 5 bases, with 10 bases between. Germline lookup yields CDR1 SGDLS and CDR2 YYNGEE. The CDR3 reads CASSVLARDEQYF. The DNA for the CDR3 is TGTGCCAGCAGCGTACTTGCCAGGGACGAGCAGTACTTC.

This chain connects TRBV3-1 (or the pseudogene TRBV3-2) to TRBJ2-1; 7 bases agree with TRBD2. With 4 bases clipped from V and 7 bases from J, the junction kept 10 bases outside the gene matches. The CDR3 totals 15 residues. CDR1 is LGHDT, CDR2 YNNKEL, per germline (reference sequence). CDR3 sequence (DNA): TGTGCCAGCAGCCCTCGGGGAGGGCCGGAGAATGAGCAGTTCTTC. Translation gives CASSPRGGPENEQFF.

V usage is TRBV5-4 and J usage is TRBJ1-1; 7 nucleotides agree with TRBD1. Trimming removed 0 bases from V and 1 base from J; junction bases left unmatched: 0. The CDR3 has 14 amino acids. CDR1 is SGHNT and CDR2 is YYREEE in the germline V gene (reference sequence). The DNA for the CDR3 is TGTGCCAGCAGCTTGGACAGGGGGAACACTGAAGCTTTCTTT. Translation gives CASSLDRGNTEAFF.

The J gene is TRBJ2-7, the V gene TRBV5-4; TRBD2 aligns across 8 bases. Germline-derived CDR1 and CDR2 are SGHNT and YYREEE (reference sequence). Trimming cost V 2 bases and J 7 bases; bases outside gene matches: 14. The CDR3 runs 16 residues. In nucleotides, the CDR3 is TGTGCCAGCAGCTTAGGGGCTTCGGGAGGGTTAGGGGAGCAGTACTTC. Translating it yields CASSLGASGGLGEQYF.

This clone was seen only a few times. The V and J genes are TRBV5-1 and TRBJ1-1; D might be TRBD1 (5 bases). With 0 bases removed from V and 0 bases from J, the gap between germline ends came to 12 bases. This CDR3 comprises 16 residues. The germline V gene encodes CDR1 SGHRS and CDR2 YFSETQ. CDR3 loop: CASSLGAGWVNTEAFF. CDR3 coding DNA: TGCGCCAGCAGCTTGGGGGCAGGGTGGGTGAACACTGAAGCTTTCTTT.

The rearrangement uses TRBV6-5 and TRBJ2-7, with a tentative D call TRBD2 (6 bases). CDR1 and CDR2 from the germline V gene are MNHEY and SVGAGI. Trimming stripped 3 bases from V and 6 bases from J, with 9 bases between. The CDR3 has 12 amino acids. CDR3 in amino acids: CASSYAGGEQYF. The CDR3 DNA reads TGTGCCAGCAGTTATGCCGGGGGCGAGCAGTACTTC.

The chain joins TRBV7-2 to TRBJ2-1; D tentatively fits TRBD1 or TRBD2 (5 bases each). The V end was cut by 5 bases, the J end by 9 bases, with 14 bases between. Per the germline V gene, CDR1 is SGHTA and CDR2 is FQGNSA. The CDR3 runs 13 residues. The CDR3 sequence is CASSTRGRSEQFF. CDR3 coding DNA: TGTGCCAGCAGCACGAGGGGCCGAAGTGAGCAGTTCTTC. Supplemented by reference TRBV7-2 and TRBJ2-1, the full variable domain reads GAGVSQSPSNKVTEKGKDVELRCDPISGHTALYWYRQSLGQGLEFLIYFQGNSAPDKSGLPSDRFSAERTGGSVSTLTIQRTQQEDSAVYLCASSTRGRSEQFFGPGTRLTVL.